Listed below are T cell receptor beta chains from one sample, sequenced in a study of shared clonotypes between healthy human individuals. Generated by immunoSEQ multiplex PCR, the TCRdb table keeps only in-frame clones and is missing some. The sample contains roughly 2 million clones, about 95% of which appear only once. The specimen was naive CD8+ T cells sorted from blood. The receptor set was obtained from a man younger than 30 in good health. The CDR3 runs from the conserved cysteine through the conserved F or W. The D gene is left open where the match is weak. A clone size is listed for some rows: how often the clone was seen (once, few, many), or a class if it is expanded.

J gene | V gene | D gene | clone size | CDR3 protein | CDR3 DNA
TRBJ2-5 | TRBV9 | TRBD2 | . | CASSVAGGAWTQYF | TGTGCCAGCAGCGTAGCGGGGGGGGCATGGACCCAGTACTTC
TRBJ2-5 | TRBV27 | . | . | CASSSGVRQTQETQYF | TGTGCCAGCAGTTCCGGGGTCCGACAGACCCAAGAGACCCAGTACTTC
TRBJ2-1 | TRBV30 | . | once | CAWCSAGGSYNEQFF | TGTGCCTGGTGCTCAGCTGGCGGCTCCTACAATGAGCAGTTCTTC
TRBJ1-1 | TRBV27 | . | . | CASATGSYTEAFF | TGTGCCAGCGCTACAGGGTCATACACTGAAGCTTTCTTT
TRBJ1-6 | TRBV18 | . | . | CASSDLDSLDSPLHF | TGTGCCAGCTCGGACTTAGACAGTCTCGATTCACCCCTCCACTTT
TRBJ1-2 | TRBV10-1 | TRBD1 | . | CASSPGQGSGYGYTF | TGCGCCAGCTCTCCGGGACAGGGGTCTGGTTATGGCTACACCTTC
TRBJ1-1 | TRBV28 | . | . | CASSFSGTEAFF | TGTGCCAGCAGTTTCAGCGGTACTGAAGCTTTCTTT
TRBJ2-7 | TRBV2 | TRBD2 | . | CASLLAGGAYEQYF | TGTGCCAGTTTATTAGCGGGAGGTGCCTACGAGCAGTACTTC
TRBJ2-7 | TRBV6-9 | TRBD2 | . | CASVSGLARSYEQYF | TGTGCCAGCGTATCCGGACTAGCGAGATCCTACGAGCAGTACTTC
TRBJ1-4 | TRBV4-1 | TRBD1 | . | CASSQEPTGRNEKLFF | TGCGCCAGCAGCCAAGAACCGACAGGGAGAAATGAAAAACTGTTTTTT
TRBJ2-7 | TRBV27 | TRBD1 | once | CASSYAGTGWYEQYF | TGTGCCAGCAGTTACGCCGGGACAGGGTGGTACGAGCAGTACTTC
TRBJ1-2 | TRBV14 | . | . | CASSQEGDSAFGGYTF | TGTGCCAGCAGCCAAGAGGGAGACAGTGCGTTCGGAGGCTACACCTTC
TRBJ2-1 | TRBV4-3 | . | . | CASSQENTRYNEQFF | TGCGCCAGCAGCCAAGAGAATACTAGGTACAATGAGCAGTTCTTC
TRBJ2-7 | TRBV5-4 | TRBD1 | . | CASSGGQGPDEQYF | TGTGCCAGCAGCGGCGGACAGGGTCCCGACGAGCAGTACTTC
TRBJ2-7 | TRBV5-6 | . | . | CASSLVVGAYEQYF | TGTGCCAGCAGCTTGGTTGTGGGCGCCTACGAGCAGTACTTC
TRBJ2-7 | TRBV5-6 | . | . | CASSFNGWGEQYF | TGTGCCAGCAGCTTTAACGGGTGGGGAGAGCAGTACTTC
TRBJ2-7 | TRBV6-1 | . | . | CASRLEARFYEQYF | TGTGCCAGCAGGCTCGAGGCCCGATTTTACGAGCAGTACTTC
TRBJ2-7 | TRBV11-2 | TRBD2 | . | CASSYGLALAHEQYF | TGTGCCAGCAGCTATGGACTAGCACTCGCCCACGAGCAGTACTTC
TRBJ1-2 | TRBV28 | TRBD1 | . | CASSLGDRTEGYTF | TGTGCCAGCAGTTTGGGGGACAGGACGGAGGGCTACACCTTC
TRBJ2-7 | TRBV7-8 | TRBD2 | . | CASSPSGLAGEYF | TGTGCCAGCAGCCCCTCGGGACTAGCGGGAGAGTACTTC
TRBJ2-7 | TRBV9 | TRBD2 | . | CASSADGLAASYEQYF | TGTGCCAGCAGCGCCGATGGACTAGCGGCCTCCTACGAGCAGTACTTC
TRBJ2-7 | TRBV19 | . | . | CASSMEDSSFEQYF | TGTGCCAGTAGTATGGAGGACAGTTCGTTCGAGCAGTACTTC
TRBJ2-1 | TRBV4-1 | . | . | CASSQDAVYNEQFF | TGCGCCAGCAGCCAAGATGCCGTCTACAATGAGCAGTTCTTC
TRBJ2-7 | TRBV7-9 | . | once | CASSSDRYEQYF | TGTGCCAGCAGCTCAGACAGGTACGAGCAGTACTTC
TRBJ1-1 | TRBV27 | . | . | CASSFVSAKGTEAFF | TGTGCCAGCAGTTTTGTGTCTGCCAAGGGCACTGAAGCTTTCTTT
TRBJ2-4 | TRBV19 | . | . | CASSIRSGDIQYF | TGTGCCAGTAGTATTAGGAGCGGAGACATTCAGTACTTC
TRBJ2-7 | TRBV5-4 | . | once | CASTPRTDSYEQYF | TGTGCCAGCACCCCACGAACAGACAGCTACGAGCAGTACTTC
TRBJ1-1 | TRBV27 | . | . | CASSKTSGEEAFF | TGTGCCAGCAGCAAGACATCCGGGGAAGAAGCTTTCTTT
TRBJ1-1 | TRBV28 | . | once | CASSLSASGTEAFF | TGTGCCAGCAGTTTGTCGGCGAGTGGCACTGAAGCTTTCTTT
TRBJ2-1 | TRBV5-4 | . | . | CASSLGQLGEQFF | TGTGCCAGCAGCTTGGGGCAGTTGGGTGAGCAGTTCTTC
TRBJ1-6 | TRBV7-6 | . | . | CASSSRTDSNSPLHF | TGTGCCAGCAGCTCCAGGACGGACTCCAATTCACCCCTCCACTTT
TRBJ2-7 | TRBV2 | . | . | CASSGIGGEQYF | TGTGCCAGCAGTGGCATTGGGGGGGAGCAGTACTTC
TRBJ2-3 | TRBV18 | . | . | CASSPQVTDTQYF | TGTGCCAGCTCACCTCAGGTCACAGATACGCAGTATTTT
TRBJ2-5 | TRBV5-1 | . | . | CASSPLWGSQETQYF | TGCGCCAGCAGCCCCCTTTGGGGGTCACAAGAGACCCAGTACTTC
TRBJ1-1 | TRBV29-1 | . | . | CSELIHGNTEAFF | TGCAGCGAACTCATTCACGGGAACACTGAAGCTTTCTTT
TRBJ1-1 | TRBV11-2 | . | . | CASSLDPGGNTEAFF | TGTGCCAGCAGCTTAGATCCAGGCGGGAACACTGAAGCTTTCTTT
TRBJ2-7 | TRBV19 | TRBD1 | . | CASSIGTGQGSYEQYF | TGTGCCAGTAGTATAGGAACGGGACAGGGCTCCTACGAGCAGTACTTC
TRBJ2-7 | TRBV11-2 | . | . | CASSHGALLYEQYF | TGTGCCAGCAGCCACGGGGCCCTCCTTTACGAGCAGTACTTC
TRBJ1-1 | TRBV19 | . | . | CATEGQLNTEAFF | TGTGCCACTGAGGGACAACTGAACACTGAAGCTTTCTTT
TRBJ1-2 | TRBV5-1 | TRBD1 | . | CASSAIQGANDGYTF | TGCGCCAGCAGCGCGATACAGGGGGCGAACGATGGCTACACCTTC
TRBJ2-2 | TRBV27 | . | . | CASSLITPGGLTNTGELFF | TGTGCCAGCAGTTTAATAACCCCAGGGGGACTAACAAACACCGGGGAGCTGTTTTTT